The entry that follows covers one T cell receptor (beta chain) sequence. The CDR3 totals 15 residues. In germline, CDR1 is LNHDA, CDR2 SQIVND (reference sequence). Germline trimming cut 8 bases from V and 8 bases from J; bases unmatched to any gene: 14. Only in-frame clones appear in the TCRdb table, and some are missing; sequencing was by immunoSEQ multiplex PCR. Here the sample spans about 500,000 clones, around 90% being singletons. This entry comes from a study of blood T cell repertoires in COVID-19. The V gene is TRBV19, the J gene TRBJ2-1, with 8 bases matching TRBD1. Material for sequencing was peripheral blood. The TCR originated in a woman aged 45-65 years with COVID-19, enrolled during active disease. CDR3 in DNA: TGTGCCAGTCGAAGAGTGCCAGGGGGCTATGATGAGCAGTTCTTC. The encoded protein is CASRRVPGGYDEQFF.